What follows describes a single T cell receptor (beta chain). Sequenced by immunoSEQ multiplex PCR; TCRdb stores in-frame clones only, minus some. This table has some 120,000 clones, just under 95% appearing once. The data were taken from a study of control samples from healthy donors and cancer patients. Germline CDR1 MDHEN, CDR2 SYDVKM. The CDR3 has 14 residues. Trimming stripped 5 bases from V and 2 bases from J, with 13 bases between. The receptor was isolated from a man between 25 and 39 years old in good health. The gene calls are TRBV28 and TRBJ2-7; D remains unclear. Sequenced sample: blood. CDR3 protein: CASSTGGVTYEQYF. The CDR3 DNA sequence: TGTGCCAGCAGTACCGGTGGAGTTACCTACGAGCAGTACTTC.